A selection of T cell receptor beta chains follows, all from one sample in a study of OX40 agonist ivuxolimab in advanced cancers. Some clones are missing from TCRdb's copy, which holds only in-frame ones; the method was immunoSEQ multiplex PCR. The table includes 22,000 or so clones, 77% detected once. The material sequenced was CD4+ or CD8+ T cells sorted from blood, taken in a trial of the OX40 agonist ivuxolimab. The receptor set was obtained from an adult with an advanced solid tumor such as melanoma, head and neck, liver or kidney cancer. Both conserved end residues are part of each CDR3. A D gene is named only where the DNA matches it firmly. Not all rows give a size; the values are once, few, many and, for expanded clones, a class.

CDR3 protein	CDR3 DNA	clone size	J gene	D gene	V gene
CASSLGRTNTEAFF	TGTGCCAGCAGCTTGGGACGGACGAACACTGAAGCTTTCTTT	.	TRBJ1-1	.	TRBV7-9
CASSERVFNEQFF	TGTGCCAGCAGTGAACGAGTTTTTAATGAGCAGTTCTTC	.	TRBJ2-1	.	TRBV2
CASSFWDGKTEAFF	TGTGCCAGCAGTTTTTGGGATGGGAAGACTGAAGCTTTCTTT	.	TRBJ1-1	.	TRBV7-4
CASSDNPYGYTF	TGTGCCAGCAGCGATAATCCGTATGGCTACACCTTC	.	TRBJ1-2	.	TRBV4-2
CASSWENTEAFF	TGTGCCAGCAGCTGGGAGAACACTGAAGCTTTCTTT	.	TRBJ1-1	.	TRBV7-9
CASEGRSPLHF	TGTGCCAGCGAGGGGCGGTCACCCCTCCACTTT	.	TRBJ1-6	.	TRBV28
CASSSLPEGTEAFF	TGTGCCAGCAGTTCCCTCCCGGAGGGGACTGAAGCTTTCTTT	.	TRBJ1-1	.	TRBV27
CASSDLQGRGGDTQYF	TGTGCCAGCAGTGACCTTCAGGGTAGGGGAGGAGATACGCAGTATTTT	.	TRBJ2-3	.	TRBV2
CASTNRYEQYF	TGTGCCAGCACCAACAGATACGAGCAGTACTTC	.	TRBJ2-7	.	TRBV6-6
CASRGTDYEQYF	TGTGCCAGCAGAGGGACAGACTACGAGCAGTACTTC	.	TRBJ2-7	TRBD1	TRBV5-4
CASSPRQGFGKNIQYF	TGTGCCAGCAGCCCAAGACAGGGGTTCGGCAAAAACATTCAGTACTTC	.	TRBJ2-4	TRBD1	TRBV7-9
CASSTGEGQPQHF	TGTGCCAGCAGCACGGGGGAGGGTCAGCCCCAGCATTTT	.	TRBJ1-5	.	TRBV6-5
CSVDRAGAGAEETQYF	TGCAGCGTTGATCGGGCGGGAGCGGGGGCCGAAGAGACCCAGTACTTC	.	TRBJ2-5	TRBD2	TRBV29-1
CASSPLGDEQYF	TGTGCCAGCAGCCCACTAGGGGACGAGCAGTACTTC	few	TRBJ2-7	.	TRBV7-9
CSAGVDTQYF	TGCAGCGCGGGGGTAGATACGCAGTATTTT	.	TRBJ2-3	.	TRBV29-1
CASSLNQGISYEQYF	TGTGCCAGCAGTTTGAACCAGGGGATCTCCTACGAGCAGTACTTC	few	TRBJ2-7	.	TRBV27
CSVDPSGDGEQFF	TGCAGCGTTGATCCTAGCGGGGATGGTGAGCAGTTCTTC	.	TRBJ2-1	TRBD2	TRBV29-1
CASSMPRSHYGYTF	TGTGCCAGCAGCATGCCGAGGAGTCACTATGGCTACACCTTC	.	TRBJ1-2	.	TRBV5-4
CASSFGQKSEAFF	TGTGCCAGCAGCTTCGGACAGAAATCTGAAGCTTTCTTT	.	TRBJ1-1	.	TRBV7-2
CASSPGGEQYF	TGTGCCAGCAGTCCCGGCGGGGAGCAGTACTTC	medium-sized	TRBJ2-7	.	TRBV25-1
CSVDHGYYGYTF	TGCAGCGTTGACCACGGGTACTATGGCTACACCTTC	.	TRBJ1-2	.	TRBV29-1
CASSVSGLLSYEQYF	TGCGCCAGCAGTGTGTCCGGACTATTATCCTACGAGCAGTACTTC	.	TRBJ2-7	.	TRBV10-2
CASSYERYNEQFF	TGTGCCAGCAGTTACGAACGGTACAATGAGCAGTTCTTC	once	TRBJ2-1	.	TRBV6-5
CASSVERSTDTQYF	TGTGCCAGCAGCGTAGAGCGCAGCACAGATACGCAGTATTTT	.	TRBJ2-3	.	TRBV9
CASSYGGWGEAFF	TGTGCCAGCAGTTACGGGGGGTGGGGGGAAGCTTTCTTT	.	TRBJ1-1	.	TRBV6-5